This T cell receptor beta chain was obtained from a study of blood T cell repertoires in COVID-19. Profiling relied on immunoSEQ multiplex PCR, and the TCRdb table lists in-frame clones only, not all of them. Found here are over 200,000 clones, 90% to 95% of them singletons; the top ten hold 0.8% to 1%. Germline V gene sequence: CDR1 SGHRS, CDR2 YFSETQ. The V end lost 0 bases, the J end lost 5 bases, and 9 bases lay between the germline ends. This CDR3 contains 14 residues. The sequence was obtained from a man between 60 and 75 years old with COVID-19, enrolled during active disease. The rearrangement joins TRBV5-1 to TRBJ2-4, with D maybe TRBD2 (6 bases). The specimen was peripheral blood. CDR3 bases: TGCGCCAGCAGCTTGGATGGAGGGCAAAACATTCAGTACTTC. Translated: CASSLDGGQNIQYF.